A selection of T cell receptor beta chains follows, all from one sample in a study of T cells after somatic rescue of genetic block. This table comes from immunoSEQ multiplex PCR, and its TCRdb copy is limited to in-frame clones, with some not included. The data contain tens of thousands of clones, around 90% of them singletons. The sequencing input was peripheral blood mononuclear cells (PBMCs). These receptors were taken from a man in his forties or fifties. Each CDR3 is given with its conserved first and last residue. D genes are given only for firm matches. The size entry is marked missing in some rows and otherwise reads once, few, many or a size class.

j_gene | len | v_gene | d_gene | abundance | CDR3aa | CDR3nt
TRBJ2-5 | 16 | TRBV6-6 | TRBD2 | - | CASSYGSGRDQETQYF | TGTGCCAGCAGTTACGGCTCAGGGAGGGACCAAGAGACCCAGTACTTC
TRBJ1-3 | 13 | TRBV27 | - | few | CASEGGSGNTIYF | TGTGCCAGCGAAGGCGGATCTGGAAACACCATATATTTT
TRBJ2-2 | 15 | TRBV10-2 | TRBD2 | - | CARLGSRGSPGELFF | TGCGCCAGGCTTGGCTCTCGCGGGAGCCCCGGGGAGCTGTTTTTT
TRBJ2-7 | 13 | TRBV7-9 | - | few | CASRETGGDEQYF | TGTGCCAGCAGGGAGACAGGAGGAGACGAGCAGTACTTC
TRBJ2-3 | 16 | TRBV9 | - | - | CASSQTARAVPDTQYF | TGTGCCAGCAGCCAAACGGCCAGGGCGGTCCCAGATACGCAGTATTTT
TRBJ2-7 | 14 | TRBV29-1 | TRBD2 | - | CSVVSGGRAYEQYF | TGCAGCGTTGTTTCTGGCGGGAGGGCCTACGAGCAGTACTTC
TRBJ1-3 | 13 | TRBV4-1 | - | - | CASSSRSGNTIYF | TGCGCCAGCAGCTCTCGCTCGGGAAACACCATATATTTT
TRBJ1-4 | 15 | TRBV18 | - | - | CASSPRATENEKLFF | TGTGCCAGCTCACCAAGGGCAACGGAGAATGAAAAACTGTTTTTT
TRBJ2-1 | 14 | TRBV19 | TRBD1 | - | CASSIDGTGSEQFF | TGTGCCAGTAGTATAGACGGGACAGGGAGTGAGCAGTTCTTC
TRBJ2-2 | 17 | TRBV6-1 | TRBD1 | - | CASSERDRGSVGGELFF | TGTGCCAGCAGTGAAAGGGACAGGGGATCGGTTGGCGGGGAGCTGTTTTTT
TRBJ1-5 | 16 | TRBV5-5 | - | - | CASSLGVSTGNQPQHF | TGTGCCAGCAGCTTGGGGGTTTCAACAGGCAATCAGCCCCAGCATTTT
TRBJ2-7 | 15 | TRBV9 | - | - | CASSVGGNAIYEQYF | TGTGCCAGCAGCGTAGGAGGGAATGCTATTTACGAGCAGTACTTC
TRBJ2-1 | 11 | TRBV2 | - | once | CASTFANEQFF | TGTGCCAGCACCTTTGCCAATGAGCAGTTCTTC
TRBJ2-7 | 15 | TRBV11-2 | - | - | CASSIRQAENYEQYF | TGTGCCAGCAGCATCAGACAGGCCGAAAACTACGAGCAGTACTTC
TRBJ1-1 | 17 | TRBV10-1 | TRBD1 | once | CASISSGTGARDTEAFF | TGCGCCAGCATTTCATCCGGGACAGGGGCAAGGGACACTGAAGCTTTCTTT
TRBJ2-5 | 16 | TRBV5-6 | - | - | CASSLVDRSDQETQYF | TGTGCCAGCAGCTTGGTAGATAGGAGCGATCAAGAGACCCAGTACTTC
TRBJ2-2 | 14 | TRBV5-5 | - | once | CASSRASNTGELFF | TGTGCCAGCAGCCGGGCCTCGAACACCGGGGAGCTGTTTTTT
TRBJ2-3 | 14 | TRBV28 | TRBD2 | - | CASRRAGGTDTQYF | TGTGCCAGCAGAAGAGCGGGAGGGACAGATACGCAGTATTTT
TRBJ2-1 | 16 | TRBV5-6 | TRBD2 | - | CASSLGLAGAGNEQFF | TGTGCCAGCAGCTTGGGACTAGCGGGAGCGGGTAATGAGCAGTTCTTC
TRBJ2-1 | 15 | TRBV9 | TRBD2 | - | CASSPSGGAFSEQFF | TGTGCCAGCAGCCCTAGCGGGGGGGCATTCAGTGAGCAGTTCTTC
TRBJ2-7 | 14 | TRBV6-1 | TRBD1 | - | CASDQDRGPYEQYF | TGTGCCAGCGACCAGGACAGGGGGCCCTACGAGCAGTACTTC
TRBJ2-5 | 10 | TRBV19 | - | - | CATGEETQYF | TGTGCCACAGGGGAAGAGACCCAGTACTTC
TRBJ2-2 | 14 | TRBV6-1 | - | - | CASSEGADTGELFF | TGTGCCAGCAGTGAAGGGGCAGACACCGGGGAGCTGTTTTTT
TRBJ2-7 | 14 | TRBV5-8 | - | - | CASTYYSGPYEQYF | TGTGCCAGCACTTATTACAGTGGCCCCTACGAGCAGTACTTC
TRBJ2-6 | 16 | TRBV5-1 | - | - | CASSLAQGSGANVLTF | TGCGCCAGCAGCTTGGCACAGGGTAGTGGGGCCAACGTCCTGACTTTC
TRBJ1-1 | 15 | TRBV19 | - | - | CASSLIDSLNTEAFF | TGTGCCAGTAGTTTAATAGACAGCTTGAACACTGAAGCTTTCTTT
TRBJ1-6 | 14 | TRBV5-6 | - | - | CASSFWRGYSPLHF | TGTGCCAGCAGCTTCTGGAGGGGCTATTCACCCCTCCACTTT